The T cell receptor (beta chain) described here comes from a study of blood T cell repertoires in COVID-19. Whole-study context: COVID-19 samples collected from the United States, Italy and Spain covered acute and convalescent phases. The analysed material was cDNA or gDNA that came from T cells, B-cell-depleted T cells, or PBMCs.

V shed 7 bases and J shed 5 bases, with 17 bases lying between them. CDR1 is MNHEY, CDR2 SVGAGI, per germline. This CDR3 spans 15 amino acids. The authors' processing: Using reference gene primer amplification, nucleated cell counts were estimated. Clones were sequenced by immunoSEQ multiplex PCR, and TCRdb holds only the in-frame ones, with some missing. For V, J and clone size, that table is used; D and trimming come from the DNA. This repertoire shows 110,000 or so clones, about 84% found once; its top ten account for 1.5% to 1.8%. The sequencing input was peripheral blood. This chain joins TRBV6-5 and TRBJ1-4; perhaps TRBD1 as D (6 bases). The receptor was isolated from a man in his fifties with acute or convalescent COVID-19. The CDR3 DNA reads TGTGCCAGCACCGAAGGCGGGGGCGGGAATGAAAAACTGTTTTTT. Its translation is CASTEGGGGNEKLFF.